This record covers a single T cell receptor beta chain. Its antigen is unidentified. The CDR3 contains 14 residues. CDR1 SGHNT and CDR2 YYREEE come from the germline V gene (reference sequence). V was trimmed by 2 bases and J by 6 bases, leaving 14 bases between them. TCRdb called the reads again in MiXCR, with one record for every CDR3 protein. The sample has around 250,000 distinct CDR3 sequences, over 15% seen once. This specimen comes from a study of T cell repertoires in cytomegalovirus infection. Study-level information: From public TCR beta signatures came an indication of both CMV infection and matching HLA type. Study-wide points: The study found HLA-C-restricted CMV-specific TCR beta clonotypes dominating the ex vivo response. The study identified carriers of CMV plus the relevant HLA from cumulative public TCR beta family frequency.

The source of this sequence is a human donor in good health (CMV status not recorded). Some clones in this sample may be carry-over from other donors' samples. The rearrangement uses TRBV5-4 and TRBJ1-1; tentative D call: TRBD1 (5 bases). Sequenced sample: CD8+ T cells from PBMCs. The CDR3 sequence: CASSFGAGAAEAFF. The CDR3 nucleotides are TGTGCCAGCAGCTTTGGGGCAGGAGCAGCTGAAGCTTTCTTT.